What follows are 3 T cell receptor beta chains derived from one specimen sequenced in a study of identical twins. From the 5' RACE reads, TCRdb called clonotypes with MiXCR, one entry per CDR3 protein. The table records under 800,000 distinct CDR3 sequences, 21% of them present only once. The sample was also reused in another study, on T cells expressing NK-cell markers.

Sample: PBMCs. The receptors stem from a woman aged 18-35 years in good health.

V usage is TRBV5-1 and J usage is TRBJ2-7; 7 nucleotides match TRBD1. The V gene end was trimmed by 3 bases and the J gene end by 7 bases; junction bases not matched to a gene: 7. Looked up from germline, CDR1 is SGHRS and CDR2 is YFSETQ. The CDR3 contains 13 residues. CDR3 DNA sequence: TGCGCCAGCAGCTCGGACAGGTTATGGGAGCAGTACTTC. It translates to CASSSDRLWEQYF.

V usage is TRBV10-3 and J usage is TRBJ2-5; D is undetermined. The CDR3 covers 11 residues. Per the germline V gene, CDR1 is ENHRY and CDR2 is SYGVKD. Deletions cut 6 bases from V and 2 bases from J, with 4 bases between. The CDR3: CAIRTQETQYF. CDR3 nucleotides: TGTGCCATCAGGACTCAAGAGACCCAGTACTTC.

This clonotype has only a few counts. The rearrangement uses TRBV20-1 and TRBJ2-1, with 8 bases matching TRBD1. The CDR3 has 18 residues. The junction had 13 bases not matched to a gene; V was cut back by 0 bases and J by 3 bases. Germline CDR1 DFQATT, CDR2 SNEGSKA (reference sequence). The CDR3 region has the DNA TGCAGTGCTAGAGACGTGGACAGGGATCAATTTCACTACAATGAGCAGTTCTTC. Translating gives CSARDVDRDQFHYNEQFF.